Shown below are 4 T cell receptor beta chains from a single sample sequenced in a study of blood T cell repertoires in COVID-19. Assay used: immunoSEQ multiplex PCR; TCRdb lists only in-frame clones, some missing. This table holds approximately 200,000 clones, around nine tenths found once. The specimen was peripheral blood. The receptors were gathered from a man aged 55 to 70 who had recovered from COVID-19.

V and J are TRBV28 and TRBJ2-7, with 9 bases lining up with TRBD2. V was pared by 6 bases and J by 3 bases, with 9 bases of the junction left unmatched. CDR3 length: 15 residues. Germline lookup yields CDR1 MDHEN and CDR2 SYDVKM. The CDR3 DNA follows: TGTGCCAGCAGGGCCGGGACTAGCAAGGGCTACGAGCAGTACTTC. It specifies CASRAGTSKGYEQYF.

The chain uses TRBV30 and TRBJ2-7, with 8 bases identical to TRBD1. Germline CDR1 is GTSNPN and CDR2 is SVGIG (reference sequence). The CDR3 sequence is 13 residues long. The chain's CDR3 is CACGQGKSYEQYF. The DNA of the CDR3 is TGTGCATGCGGACAGGGAAAATCCTACGAGCAGTACTTC.

This sequence joins TRBV7-2 and TRBJ2-2, with D maybe TRBD1 (6 bases). Trimming removed 0 bases from V and 5 bases from J, with 16 bases in between. The CDR3 sequence is 17 residues long. Germline CDR1 reads SGHTA; CDR2 reads FQGNSA. The CDR3 sequence: CASSLAHGRGRTGELFF. Here the CDR3 DNA reads TGTGCCAGCAGCTTAGCGCACGGCAGGGGCAGGACCGGGGAGCTGTTTTTT. The whole variable domain, remainder taken from reference TRBV7-2 and TRBJ2-2, is GAGVSQSPSNKVTEKGKDVELRCDPISGHTALYWYRQSLGQGLEFLIYFQGNSAPDKSGLPSDRFSAERTGGSVSTLTIQRTQQEDSAVYLCASSLAHGRGRTGELFFGEGSRLTVL.

The CDR3 DNA is TGCAGCGCTCAAACAGGGGTGGGCTCCTACGAGCAGTACTTC. Protein sequence: CSAQTGVGSYEQYF. The V and J genes are TRBV29-1 and TRBJ2-7; 7 bases are a match to TRBD1. Germline-derived CDR1 and CDR2 are SQVTM and ANQGSEA. The CDR3 spans 14 residues. The V and J ends lost 7 bases and 0 bases, in that order; junction bases with no gene match: 9.